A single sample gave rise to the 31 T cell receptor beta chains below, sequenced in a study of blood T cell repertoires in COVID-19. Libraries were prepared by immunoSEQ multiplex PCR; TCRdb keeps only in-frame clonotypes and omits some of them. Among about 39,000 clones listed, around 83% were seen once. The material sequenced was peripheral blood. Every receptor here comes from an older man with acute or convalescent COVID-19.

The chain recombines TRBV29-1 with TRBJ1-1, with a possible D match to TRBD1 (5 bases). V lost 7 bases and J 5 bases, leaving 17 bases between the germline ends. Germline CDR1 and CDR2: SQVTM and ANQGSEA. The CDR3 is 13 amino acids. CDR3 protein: CSAFVGRGTEAFF. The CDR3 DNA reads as TGCAGCGCCTTCGTGGGGCGGGGGACTGAAGCTTTCTTT.

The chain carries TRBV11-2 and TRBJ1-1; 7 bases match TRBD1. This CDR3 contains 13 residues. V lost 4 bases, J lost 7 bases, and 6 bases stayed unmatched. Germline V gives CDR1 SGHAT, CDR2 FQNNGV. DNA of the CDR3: TGTGCCAGCAGCTCCGGGACAGTCGGTGAAGCTTTCTTT. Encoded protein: CASSSGTVGEAFF. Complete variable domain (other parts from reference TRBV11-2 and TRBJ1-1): EAGVAQSPRYKIIEKRQSVAFWCNPISGHATLYWYQQILGQGPKLLIQFQNNGVVDDSQLPKDRFSAERLKGVDSTLKIQPAKLEDSAVYLCASSSGTVGEAFFGQGTRLTVV.

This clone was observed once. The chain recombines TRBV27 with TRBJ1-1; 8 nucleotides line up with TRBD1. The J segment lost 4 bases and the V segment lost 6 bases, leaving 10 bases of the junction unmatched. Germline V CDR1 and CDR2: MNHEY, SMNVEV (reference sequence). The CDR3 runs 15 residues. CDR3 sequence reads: CASRLTTGASTEAFF. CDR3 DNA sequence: TGTGCCAGCAGATTAACGACAGGGGCGAGCACTGAAGCTTTCTTT.

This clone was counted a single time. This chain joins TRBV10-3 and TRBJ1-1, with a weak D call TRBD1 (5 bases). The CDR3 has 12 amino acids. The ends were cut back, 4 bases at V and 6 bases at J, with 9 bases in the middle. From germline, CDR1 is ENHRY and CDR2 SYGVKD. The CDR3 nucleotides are TGTGCCATCAGTGTCCAGGGCGCTGAAGCTTTCTTT. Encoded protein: CAISVQGAEAFF.

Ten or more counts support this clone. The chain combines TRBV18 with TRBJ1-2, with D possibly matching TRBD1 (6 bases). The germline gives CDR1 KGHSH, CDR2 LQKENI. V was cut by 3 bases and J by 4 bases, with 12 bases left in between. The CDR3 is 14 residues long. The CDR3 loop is CASSPGQNFYGYTF. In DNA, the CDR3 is TGTGCCAGCTCACCCGGACAGAATTTCTATGGCTACACCTTC.

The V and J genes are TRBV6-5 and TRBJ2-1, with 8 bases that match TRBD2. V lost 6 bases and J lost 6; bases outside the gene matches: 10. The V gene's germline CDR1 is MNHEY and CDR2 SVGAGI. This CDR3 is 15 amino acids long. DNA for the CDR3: TGTGCCAGCAGCTCTCCGGGACTAGGGATCAATGAGCAGTTCTTC. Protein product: CASSSPGLGINEQFF.

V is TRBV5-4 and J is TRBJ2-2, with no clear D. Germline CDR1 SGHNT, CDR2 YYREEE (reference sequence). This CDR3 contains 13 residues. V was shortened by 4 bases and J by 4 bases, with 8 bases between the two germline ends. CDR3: CASSPGVTGELFF. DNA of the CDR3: TGTGCCAGCAGCCCGGGTGTCACCGGGGAGCTGTTTTTT.

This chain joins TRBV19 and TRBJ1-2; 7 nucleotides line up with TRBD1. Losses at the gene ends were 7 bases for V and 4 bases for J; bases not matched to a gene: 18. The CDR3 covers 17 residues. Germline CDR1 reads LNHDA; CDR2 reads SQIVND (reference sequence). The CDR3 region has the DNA TGTGCCAGTATGATTGGCAACAGGGGCAGCCGGTCCTATGGCTACACCTTC. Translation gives CASMIGNRGSRSYGYTF.

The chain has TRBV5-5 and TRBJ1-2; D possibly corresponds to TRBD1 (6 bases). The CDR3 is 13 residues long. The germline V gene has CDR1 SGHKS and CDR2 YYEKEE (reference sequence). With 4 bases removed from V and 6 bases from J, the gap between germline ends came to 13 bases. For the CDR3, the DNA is TGTGCCAGCAGCCCGGCGGGGGGCCATGGCTACACCTTC. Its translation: CASSPAGGHGYTF.

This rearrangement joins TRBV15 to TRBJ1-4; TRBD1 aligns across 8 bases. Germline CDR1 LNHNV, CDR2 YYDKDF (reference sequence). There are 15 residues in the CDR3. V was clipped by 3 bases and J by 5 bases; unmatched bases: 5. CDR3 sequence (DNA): TGTGCCACCAGCAGTGCGGGACAGGTCAATGAAAAACTGTTTTTT. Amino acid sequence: CATSSAGQVNEKLFF.

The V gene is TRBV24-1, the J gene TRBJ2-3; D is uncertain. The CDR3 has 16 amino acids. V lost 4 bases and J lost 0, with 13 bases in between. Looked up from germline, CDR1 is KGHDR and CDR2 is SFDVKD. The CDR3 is CATSDLPSASTDTQYF. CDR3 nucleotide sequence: TGTGCCACCAGTGACCTCCCCAGTGCTAGCACAGATACGCAGTATTTT.

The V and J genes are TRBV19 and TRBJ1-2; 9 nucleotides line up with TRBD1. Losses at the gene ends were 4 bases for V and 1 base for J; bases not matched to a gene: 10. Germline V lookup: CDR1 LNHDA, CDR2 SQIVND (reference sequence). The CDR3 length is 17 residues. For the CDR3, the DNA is TGTGCCAGTAGTACCCTTTCTGGGACAGGGAATAACTATGGCTACACCTTC. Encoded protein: CASSTLSGTGNNYGYTF.

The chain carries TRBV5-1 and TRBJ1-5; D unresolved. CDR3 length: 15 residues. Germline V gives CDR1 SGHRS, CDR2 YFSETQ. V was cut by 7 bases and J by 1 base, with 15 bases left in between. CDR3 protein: CASSRGTGSNQPQHF. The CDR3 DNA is TGCGCCAGCTCTCGGGGAACGGGGAGCAATCAGCCCCAGCATTTT.

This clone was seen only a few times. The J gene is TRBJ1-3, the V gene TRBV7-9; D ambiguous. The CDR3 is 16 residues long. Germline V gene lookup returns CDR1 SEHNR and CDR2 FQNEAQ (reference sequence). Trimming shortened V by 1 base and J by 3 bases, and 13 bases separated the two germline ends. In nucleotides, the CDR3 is TGTGCCAGCAGCTTAGACTCGGGGAACGGTGGAAACACCATATATTTT. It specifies CASSLDSGNGGNTIYF.

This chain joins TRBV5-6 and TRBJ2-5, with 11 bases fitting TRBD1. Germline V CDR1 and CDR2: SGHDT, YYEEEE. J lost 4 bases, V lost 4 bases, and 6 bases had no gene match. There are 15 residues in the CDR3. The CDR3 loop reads CASSGQGAWGETQYF. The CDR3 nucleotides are TGTGCCAGCAGCGGACAGGGGGCCTGGGGAGAGACCCAGTACTTC.

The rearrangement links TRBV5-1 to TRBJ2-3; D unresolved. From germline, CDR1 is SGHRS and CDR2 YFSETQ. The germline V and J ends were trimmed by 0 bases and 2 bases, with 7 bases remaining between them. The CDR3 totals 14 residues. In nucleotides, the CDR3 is TGCGCCAGCAGCTTGGCCTACTTCACAGATACGCAGTATTTT. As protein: CASSLAYFTDTQYF.

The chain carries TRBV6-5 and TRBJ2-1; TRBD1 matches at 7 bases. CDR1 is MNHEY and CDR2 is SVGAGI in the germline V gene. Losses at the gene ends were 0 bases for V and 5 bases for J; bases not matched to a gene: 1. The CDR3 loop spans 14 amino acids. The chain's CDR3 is CASSYSQGNNEQFF. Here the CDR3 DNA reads TGTGCCAGCAGTTACTCACAGGGGAACAATGAGCAGTTCTTC.

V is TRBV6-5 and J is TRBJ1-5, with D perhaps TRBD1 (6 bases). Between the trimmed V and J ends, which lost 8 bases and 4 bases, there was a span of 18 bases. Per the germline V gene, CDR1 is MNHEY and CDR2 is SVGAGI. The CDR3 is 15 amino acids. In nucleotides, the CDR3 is TGTGCCAGCGCTTGGGGAAAAGGGGGTAATCAGCCCCAGCATTTT. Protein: CASAWGKGGNQPQHF.

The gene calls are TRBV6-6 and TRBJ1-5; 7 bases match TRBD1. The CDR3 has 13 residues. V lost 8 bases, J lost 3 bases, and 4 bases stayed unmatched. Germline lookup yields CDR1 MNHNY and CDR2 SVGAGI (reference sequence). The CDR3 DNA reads TGTGCCAGCGGACAGGTTGACAATCAGCCCCAGCATTTT. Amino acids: CASGQVDNQPQHF.

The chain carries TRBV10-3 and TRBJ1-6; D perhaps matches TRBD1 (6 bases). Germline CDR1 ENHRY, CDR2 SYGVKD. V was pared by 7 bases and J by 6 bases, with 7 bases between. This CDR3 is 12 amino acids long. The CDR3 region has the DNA TGTGCCATCAAGGACAGTAATTCACCCCTCCACTTT. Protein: CAIKDSNSPLHF.

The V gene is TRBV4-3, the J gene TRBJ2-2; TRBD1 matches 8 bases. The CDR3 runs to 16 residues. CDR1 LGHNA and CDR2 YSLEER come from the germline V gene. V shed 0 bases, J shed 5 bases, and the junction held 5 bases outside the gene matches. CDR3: CASSQDAGGRTGELFF. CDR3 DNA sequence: TGCGCCAGCAGCCAAGATGCAGGGGGCCGGACCGGGGAGCTGTTTTTT.

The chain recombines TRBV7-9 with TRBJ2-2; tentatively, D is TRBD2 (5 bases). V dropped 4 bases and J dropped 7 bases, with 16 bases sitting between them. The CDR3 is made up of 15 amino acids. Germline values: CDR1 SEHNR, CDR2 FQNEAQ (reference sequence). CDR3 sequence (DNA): TGTGCCAGCAGCTCATCCCTCGGGGTGGGCGGGGAGCTGTTTTTT. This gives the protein CASSSSLGVGGELFF.

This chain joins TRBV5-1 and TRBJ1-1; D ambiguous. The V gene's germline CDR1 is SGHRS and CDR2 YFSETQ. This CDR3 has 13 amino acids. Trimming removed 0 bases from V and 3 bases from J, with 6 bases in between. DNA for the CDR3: TGCGCCAGCAGCTTGGTGTCGGACACTGAAGCTTTCTTT. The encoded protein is CASSLVSDTEAFF.

The CDR3: CASSLTREETQYF. The CDR3 DNA reads as TGTGCCAGCAGTTTGACTAGAGAAGAGACCCAGTACTTC. This chain uses TRBV27 with TRBJ2-5; maybe TRBD2 (6 bases). V was cut by 3 bases and J by 3 bases, with 8 bases left in between. Per the germline V gene, CDR1 is MNHEY and CDR2 is SMNVEV (reference sequence). This CDR3 region has 13 residues.

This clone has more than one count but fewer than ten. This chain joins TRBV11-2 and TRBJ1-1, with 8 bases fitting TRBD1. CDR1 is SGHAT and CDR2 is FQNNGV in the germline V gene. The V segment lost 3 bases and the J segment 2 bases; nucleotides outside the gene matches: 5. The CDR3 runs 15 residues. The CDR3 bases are TGTGCCAGCAGCTTTTCGGGACAGGTCAACACTGAAGCTTTCTTT. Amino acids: CASSFSGQVNTEAFF.

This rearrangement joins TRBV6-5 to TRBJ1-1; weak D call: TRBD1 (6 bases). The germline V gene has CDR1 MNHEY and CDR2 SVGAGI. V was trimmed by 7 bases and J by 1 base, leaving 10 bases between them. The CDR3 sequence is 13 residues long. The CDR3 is CASTRGRNTEAFF. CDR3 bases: TGTGCCAGCACGAGGGGGAGGAACACTGAAGCTTTCTTT.

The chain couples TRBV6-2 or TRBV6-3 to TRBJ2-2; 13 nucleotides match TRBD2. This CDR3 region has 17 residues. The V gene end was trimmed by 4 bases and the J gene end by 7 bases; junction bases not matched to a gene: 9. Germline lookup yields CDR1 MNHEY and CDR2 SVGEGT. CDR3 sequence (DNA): TGTGCCAGCAGTTCTGGACTAGCGGGGGTTTTTGGCGGGGAGCTGTTTTTT. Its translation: CASSSGLAGVFGGELFF.

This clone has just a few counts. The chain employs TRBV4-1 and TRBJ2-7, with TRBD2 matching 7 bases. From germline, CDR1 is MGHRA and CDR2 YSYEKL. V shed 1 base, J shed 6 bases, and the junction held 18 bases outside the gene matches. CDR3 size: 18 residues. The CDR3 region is CASSQGRGREAKDREQYF. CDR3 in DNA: TGCGCCAGCAGCCAAGGGAGGGGCCGGGAGGCTAAAGATCGCGAGCAGTACTTC.

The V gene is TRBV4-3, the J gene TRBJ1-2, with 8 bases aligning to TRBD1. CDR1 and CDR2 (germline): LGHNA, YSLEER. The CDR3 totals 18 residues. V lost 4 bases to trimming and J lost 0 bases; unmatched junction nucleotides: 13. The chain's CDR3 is CASSPGDRGTGANYGYTF. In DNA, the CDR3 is TGCGCCAGCAGCCCAGGGGACCGGGGGACAGGAGCTAACTATGGCTACACCTTC.

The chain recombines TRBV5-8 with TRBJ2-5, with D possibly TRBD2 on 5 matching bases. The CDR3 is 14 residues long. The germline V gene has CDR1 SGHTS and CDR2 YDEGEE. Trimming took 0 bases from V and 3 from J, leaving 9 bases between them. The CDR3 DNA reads TGTGCCAGCAGCTTGGGAGGGCCCGAAGAGACCCAGTACTTC. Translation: CASSLGGPEETQYF.

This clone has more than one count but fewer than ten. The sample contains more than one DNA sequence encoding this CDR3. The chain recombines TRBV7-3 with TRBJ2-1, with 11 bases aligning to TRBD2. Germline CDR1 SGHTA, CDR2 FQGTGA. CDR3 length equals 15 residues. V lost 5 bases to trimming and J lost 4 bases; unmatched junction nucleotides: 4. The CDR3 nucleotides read TGTGCCAGCAGCCCCGGGACTAGCGGATACAATGAGCAGTTCTTC. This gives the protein CASSPGTSGYNEQFF. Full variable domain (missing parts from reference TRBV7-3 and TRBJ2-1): GAGVSQTPSNKVTEKGKYVELRCDPISGHTALYWYRQSLGQGPEFLIYFQGTGAADDSGLPNDRFFAVRPEGSVSTLKIQRTERGDSAVYLCASSPGTSGYNEQFFGPGTRLTVL.